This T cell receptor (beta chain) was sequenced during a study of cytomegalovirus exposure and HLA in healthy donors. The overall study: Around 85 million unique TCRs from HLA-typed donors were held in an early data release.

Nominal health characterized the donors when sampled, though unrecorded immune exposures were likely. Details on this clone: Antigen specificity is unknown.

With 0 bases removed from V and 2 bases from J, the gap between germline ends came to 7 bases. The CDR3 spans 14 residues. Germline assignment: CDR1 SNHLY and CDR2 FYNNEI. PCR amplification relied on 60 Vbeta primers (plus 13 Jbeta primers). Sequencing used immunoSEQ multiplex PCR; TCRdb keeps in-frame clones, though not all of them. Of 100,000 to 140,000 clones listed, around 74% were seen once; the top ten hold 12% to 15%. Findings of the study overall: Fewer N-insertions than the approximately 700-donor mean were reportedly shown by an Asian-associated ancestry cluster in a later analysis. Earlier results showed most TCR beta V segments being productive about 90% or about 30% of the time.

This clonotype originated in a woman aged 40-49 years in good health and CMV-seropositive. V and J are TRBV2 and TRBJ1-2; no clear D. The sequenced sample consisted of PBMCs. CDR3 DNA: TGTGCCAGCAGTGAAGCCACAAGAAACTATGGCTACACCTTC. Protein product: CASSEATRNYGYTF.